This passage covers 27 T cell receptor beta chains from one sample sequenced in a study of spatial heterogeneity in lung cancer (dated 2019 in TCRdb). Reading the label with the study, this specimen's time point is: blood at routine non-recurrence follow-up after resection. The receptor library was made with 5' RACE. Sequencing was carried out with a NextSeq 500. TCRdb passed the public sequencing reads through fastp at Q25 and MiXCR, retaining productive beta sequences. Every distinct CDR3 protein forms one entry, paired with its most common genes and DNA. The sample table records tens of thousands of distinct CDR3 sequences; less than 20% of these occur just once. The ten top clones hold 21% of the sample. The sequencing used PBMCs, collected at follow-up. These receptors all come from a male donor with early-stage non-small cell lung cancer.

V gene TRBV12-3 or TRBV12-4 combines with J gene TRBJ1-5; D is unclear. The CDR3 has 14 amino acids. Deletions cut 5 bases from V and 4 bases from J, with 12 bases between. DNA for the CDR3: TGTGCCAGCAGTCCTACAGCCCCTAATCAGCCCCAGCATTTT. Encoded protein: CASSPTAPNQPQHF.

In its sample, this clonotype was seen a few times. This CDR3 reads CASSATSGSIETQYF. CDR3 DNA: TGTGCCAGCAGCGCGACTAGCGGGAGTATCGAGACCCAGTACTTC. The gene calls are TRBV9 and TRBJ2-5; 12 positions match TRBD2. The trim removed 3 bases at V and 5 bases at J, leaving 5 bases unmatched. CDR1 is SGDLS, CDR2 YYNGEE, per germline. The CDR3 totals 15 residues.

The V and J genes are TRBV6-5 and TRBJ2-4, with 14 bases lining up with TRBD2. The CDR3 loop spans 18 amino acids. V lost 5 bases and J lost 0; bases outside the gene matches: 6. Germline V CDR1 and CDR2: MNHEY, SVGAGI. The DNA of the CDR3 is TGTGCCAGCAGTCCACGGACTAGCGGGGGGCTAGCCAAAAACATTCAGTACTTC. Translating it yields CASSPRTSGGLAKNIQYF.

The chain is built from TRBV7-2 and TRBJ1-3; perhaps TRBD1 as D (5 bases). The CDR3 contains 17 residues. Germline loops: CDR1 SGHTA, CDR2 FQGNSA. Trimming took 1 base from V and 0 from J, leaving 13 bases between them. The CDR3 DNA reads as TGTGCCAGCAGCTTAGGTATCTACAGGACCTCTGGAAACACCATATATTTT. This gives the protein CASSLGIYRTSGNTIYF.

J is TRBJ2-3 and V is TRBV5-1, with TRBD2 matching over 13 bases. The CDR3 runs to 18 residues. Germline V gene lookup returns CDR1 SGHRS and CDR2 YFSETQ. With V trimmed by 4 bases and J by 6 bases, 14 bases remained unmatched. The CDR3 loop reads CASSPVPGLAGEGDTQYF. Written as DNA, the CDR3 is TGCGCCAGCAGCCCCGTACCTGGACTAGCGGGGGAGGGTGATACGCAGTATTTT.

This clonotype was found a few times. V and J are TRBV10-1 and TRBJ2-3; 9 bases match TRBD2. Germline V gene lookup returns CDR1 WNHNN and CDR2 SYGVQD (reference sequence). The V gene end was trimmed by 2 bases and the J gene end by 3 bases; junction bases not matched to a gene: 3. The CDR3 has 15 amino acids. The CDR3 DNA follows: TGCGCCAGCAGTGAGAGAAGCGGGGGGACAGATACGCAGTATTTT. Protein sequence: CASSERSGGTDTQYF.

The chain recombines TRBV7-2 with TRBJ1-4; D perhaps matches TRBD1 (5 bases). The CDR3 runs to 16 residues. The ends were cut back, 3 bases at V and 0 bases at J, with 11 bases in the middle. CDR1 is SGHTA, CDR2 FQGNSA, per germline. CDR3 sequence: CASSFDSQSTNEKLFF. CDR3 in DNA: TGTGCCAGCAGCTTCGACAGTCAATCAACTAATGAAAAACTGTTTTTT. The full variable domain, in which reference TRBV7-2 and TRBJ1-4 provide the parts outside the CDR3, is GAGVSQSPSNKVTEKGKDVELRCDPISGHTALYWYRQSLGQGLEFLIYFQGNSAPDKSGLPSDRFSAERTGGSVSTLTIQRTQQEDSAVYLCASSFDSQSTNEKLFFGSGTQLSVL.

This clonotype was found a few times. The chain combines TRBV11-1 with TRBJ2-3; D gene uncertain. The V end was cut by 4 bases, the J end by 8 bases, with 13 bases between. The length of the CDR3 is 13 residues. Germline assignment: CDR1 SGHAT and CDR2 FQDESV (reference sequence). The CDR3 spells CASSSNTFSTQYF. The CDR3 DNA follows: TGTGCCAGCAGCTCAAATACCTTTAGTACGCAGTATTTT.

There are a few counts of this clonotype. CDR3 sequence: CASSERGESSYNEQFF. In DNA form, the CDR3 reads TGCGCCAGCAGTGAGCGTGGGGAAAGCTCCTACAATGAGCAGTTCTTC. The chain has TRBV10-1 and TRBJ2-1; D uncertain. Per the germline V gene, CDR1 is WNHNN and CDR2 is SYGVQD (reference sequence). The V gene lost 2 bases and the J gene lost 0 bases, with 11 bases spanning the gap. The CDR3 loop spans 16 amino acids.

This clonotype was seen at least ten times. The V call is TRBV5-6, the J call TRBJ2-3; D unclear. V was shortened by 2 bases and J by 2 bases, with 9 bases between the two germline ends. The CDR3 is 14 residues long. From germline, CDR1 is SGHDT and CDR2 YYEEEE. This CDR3 is CASSFGSPTDTQYF. CDR3 in DNA: TGTGCCAGCAGCTTTGGAAGCCCCACAGATACGCAGTATTTT.

V gene TRBV29-1 combines with J gene TRBJ2-3, with D uncertain. The V end was cut by 5 bases, the J end by 4 bases, with 10 bases between. Germline-derived CDR1 and CDR2 are SQVTM and ANQGSEA. The length of the CDR3 is 12 residues. CDR3 coding DNA: TGCAGCGTTTCCCCCGCGGCAGATACGCAGTATTTT. Protein sequence: CSVSPAADTQYF.

The chain joins TRBV27 to TRBJ2-3, with D unclear. The CDR3 sequence is 14 residues long. Trimming removed 4 bases at V and 1 base at J, with 9 bases between. Germline loops: CDR1 MNHEY, CDR2 SMNVEV (reference sequence). CDR3 sequence (DNA): TGTGCCAGCAGTTACTTGGACGGCACAGATACGCAGTATTTT. Its protein is CASSYLDGTDTQYF.

This clonotype was observed a handful of times. The rearrangement joins TRBV4-1 to TRBJ2-5; 7 bases agree with TRBD1. The V gene's germline CDR1 is MGHRA and CDR2 YSYEKL. The CDR3 contains 16 residues. J lost 2 bases, V lost 3 bases, and 9 bases had no gene match. The CDR3, as DNA: TGCGCCAGCAGCCAGTCACAGGGGCCGCCGCAAGAGACCCAGTACTTC. It specifies CASSQSQGPPQETQYF.

The chain employs TRBV2 and TRBJ1-1, with D unresolved. CDR1 SNHLY and CDR2 FYNNEI come from the germline V gene. V lost 4 bases to trimming and J lost 1 base, with 10 bases between them. The CDR3 has 14 residues. CDR3 protein: CASSAYTPNTEAFF. The CDR3 DNA reads TGTGCCAGCAGTGCTTATACACCGAACACTGAAGCTTTCTTT.

The chain carries TRBV25-1 and TRBJ2-1; perhaps TRBD1 as D (6 bases). CDR1 is MGHDK, CDR2 SYGVNS, per germline. V lost 8 bases, J lost 8 bases, and 16 bases lay in between. The CDR3 totals 13 residues. CDR3 sequence: CASLIRTEDEQFF. The CDR3 DNA reads as TGTGCCAGCTTGATCCGGACAGAGGATGAGCAGTTCTTC.

The V and J genes are TRBV28 and TRBJ2-1; D may be TRBD2 (7 bases). Germline V gene lookup returns CDR1 MDHEN and CDR2 SYDVKM. CDR3 length: 20 amino acids. Trimming took 2 bases from V and 3 from J, leaving 26 bases between them. In DNA, the CDR3 is TGTGCCAGCAGTTTACTAATTCCGGGGGGTCGGGACACAGTCTACAATGAGCAGTTCTTC. Protein product: CASSLLIPGGRDTVYNEQFF.

This clonotype was found a few times. Here the CDR3 reads CASSELIGEPQHF. The CDR3 region has the DNA TGTGCCAGCAGTGAATTGATAGGTGAGCCCCAGCATTTT. The chain joins TRBV25-1 to TRBJ1-5; the D is unclear. V shed 1 base and J shed 8 bases, with 9 bases lying between them. Per the germline V gene, CDR1 is MGHDK and CDR2 is SYGVNS. The CDR3 has 13 amino acids.

The table lists this clonotype with many counts. Here the CDR3 reads CSAPTIASGSYEQYF. As DNA, the CDR3 is TGCAGTGCTCCGACGATCGCTAGCGGGAGCTACGAGCAGTACTTC. The chain combines TRBV20-1 with TRBJ2-7; 10 bases are a match to TRBD2. The trim removed 5 bases at V and 3 bases at J, leaving 10 bases unmatched. Germline lookup yields CDR1 DFQATT and CDR2 SNEGSKA (reference sequence). The CDR3 is 15 residues long.

The CDR3 spells CASSRYGGSNQPQHF. The CDR3 region has the DNA TGTGCCAGCAGCCGTTACGGGGGTAGCAATCAGCCCCAGCATTTT. The V and J genes are TRBV7-2 and TRBJ1-5; tentative D call: TRBD1 (5 bases). CDR1 and CDR2 from the germline V gene are SGHTA and FQGNSA. V was pared by 5 bases and J by 0 bases, with 11 bases between. The length of the CDR3 is 15 residues.

The chain employs TRBV11-2 and TRBJ1-2; weak D call: TRBD1 (5 bases). Germline lookup yields CDR1 SGHAT and CDR2 FQNNGV. V dropped 0 bases and J dropped 4 bases, with 12 bases sitting between them. The CDR3 totals 15 residues. The CDR3 reads CASSLERQNLYGYTF. The CDR3 DNA reads as TGTGCCAGCAGCTTAGAGAGACAGAATCTCTATGGCTACACCTTC.

This chain connects TRBV29-1 to TRBJ2-7, with D perhaps TRBD1 (6 bases). CDR3 length: 15 amino acids. Germline V lookup: CDR1 SQVTM, CDR2 ANQGSEA. Trimming shortened V by 4 bases and J by 0 bases, and 16 bases separated the two germline ends. The CDR3 DNA reads as TGCAGCGTTGGCTATAGGGGGTGTGTCTCCTACGAGCAGTACGTC. This codes for CSVGYRGCVSYEQYV.

The chain uses TRBV29-1 and TRBJ2-7; 9 nucleotides line up with TRBD1. V dropped 6 bases and J dropped 1; count of bases not matched to a gene: 4. This CDR3 has 13 residues. Germline loops: CDR1 SQVTM, CDR2 ANQGSEA. CDR3 coding DNA: TGCAGCGTCGGGACAGGGCAATCCTACGAGCAGTACTTC. It specifies CSVGTGQSYEQYF.

In this sample, this clonotype turned up a few times. The chain is built from TRBV19 and TRBJ1-5; D is perhaps TRBD1 (6 bases). Deletions cut 10 bases from V and 3 bases from J, with 13 bases between. This CDR3 spans 13 amino acids. Germline CDR1 reads LNHDA; CDR2 reads SQIVND (reference sequence). CDR3 DNA: TGTGCCACTGGACAGTTCCACAATCAGCCCCAGCATTTT. It translates to CATGQFHNQPQHF.

The chain joins TRBV3-1 to TRBJ2-5; D gene ambiguous. Germline assignment: CDR1 LGHDT and CDR2 YNNKEL (reference sequence). Trimming removed 0 bases from V and 7 bases from J, with 12 bases in between. The CDR3 has 14 residues. CDR3 bases: TGTGCCAGCAGCCAAGAGTCTGCCATCGGGACCCAGTACTTC. This encodes CASSQESAIGTQYF.

The chain recombines TRBV7-2 with TRBJ2-6; D uncertain. Trimming cost V 3 bases and J 4 bases, with 10 bases left between them. Germline V gene lookup returns CDR1 SGHTA and CDR2 FQGNSA. CDR3 length: 15 amino acids. The CDR3, as DNA: TGTGCCAGCAGCTTCCGGACGTCCGGGGCCAACGTCCTGACTTTC. Protein: CASSFRTSGANVLTF. The entire variable domain, with the rest obtained from reference TRBV7-2 and TRBJ2-6, is as follows: GAGVSQSPSNKVTEKGKDVELRCDPISGHTALYWYRQSLGQGLEFLIYFQGNSAPDKSGLPSDRFSAERTGGSVSTLTIQRTQQEDSAVYLCASSFRTSGANVLTFGAGSRLTVL.

V usage is TRBV29-1 and J usage is TRBJ1-6; possible D gene TRBD1, 6 bases. The germline CDR1 and CDR2 sequences are SQVTM and ANQGSEA. The germline V and J ends were trimmed by 6 bases and 10 bases, with 16 bases remaining between them. The length of the CDR3 is 13 residues. This CDR3 reads CSVQGKGDSPLHF. The DNA of the CDR3 is TGCAGCGTGCAGGGGAAAGGTGACTCACCCCTCCACTTT.

This chain uses TRBV10-3 with TRBJ1-2; a weak D match, TRBD1 (5 bases). The CDR3 totals 13 residues. Trimming removed 6 bases from V and 5 bases from J, with 13 bases in between. Germline lookup yields CDR1 ENHRY and CDR2 SYGVKD. The CDR3 DNA follows: TGTGCCATCAGCTCCAGGGAAAAATATGGCTACACCTTC. This encodes CAISSREKYGYTF.